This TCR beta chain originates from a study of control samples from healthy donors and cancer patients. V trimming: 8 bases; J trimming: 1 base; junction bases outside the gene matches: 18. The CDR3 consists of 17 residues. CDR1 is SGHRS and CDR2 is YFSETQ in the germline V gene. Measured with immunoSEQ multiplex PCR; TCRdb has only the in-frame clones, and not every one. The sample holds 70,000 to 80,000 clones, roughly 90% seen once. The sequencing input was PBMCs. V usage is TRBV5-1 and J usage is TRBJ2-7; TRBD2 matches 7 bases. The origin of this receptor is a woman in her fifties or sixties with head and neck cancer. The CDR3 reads CASSDSGRGSGSYEQYF. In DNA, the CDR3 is TGCGCCAGTTCGGACTCCGGCCGCGGGAGCGGGTCCTACGAGCAGTACTTC.